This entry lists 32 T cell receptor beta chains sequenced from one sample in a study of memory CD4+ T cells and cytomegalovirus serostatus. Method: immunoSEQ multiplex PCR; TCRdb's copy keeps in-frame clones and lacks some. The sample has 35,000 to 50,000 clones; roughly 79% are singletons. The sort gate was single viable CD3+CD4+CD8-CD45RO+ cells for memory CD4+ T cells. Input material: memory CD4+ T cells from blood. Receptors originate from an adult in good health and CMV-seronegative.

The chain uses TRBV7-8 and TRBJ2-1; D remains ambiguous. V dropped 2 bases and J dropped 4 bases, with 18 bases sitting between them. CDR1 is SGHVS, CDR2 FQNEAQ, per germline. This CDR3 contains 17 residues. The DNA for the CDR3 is TGTGCCAGCAGCTTACCGATCCGCTATAGGAAGTACAATGAGCAGTTCTTC. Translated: CASSLPIRYRKYNEQFF.

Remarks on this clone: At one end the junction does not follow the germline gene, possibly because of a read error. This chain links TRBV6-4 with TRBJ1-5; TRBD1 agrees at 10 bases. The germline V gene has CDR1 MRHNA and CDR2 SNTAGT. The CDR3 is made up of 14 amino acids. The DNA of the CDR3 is TGTACCAGCAGTGCCGGGGACAGGGGTCAGCCCCAGCATTTT. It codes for CTSSAGDRGQPQHF.

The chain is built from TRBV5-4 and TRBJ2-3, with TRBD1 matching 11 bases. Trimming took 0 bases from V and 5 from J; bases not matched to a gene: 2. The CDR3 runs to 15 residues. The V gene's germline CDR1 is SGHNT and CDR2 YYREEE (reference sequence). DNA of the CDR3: TGTGCCAGCAGCTTGGGGGACAGGGGGGAAGATACGCAGTATTTT. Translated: CASSLGDRGEDTQYF.

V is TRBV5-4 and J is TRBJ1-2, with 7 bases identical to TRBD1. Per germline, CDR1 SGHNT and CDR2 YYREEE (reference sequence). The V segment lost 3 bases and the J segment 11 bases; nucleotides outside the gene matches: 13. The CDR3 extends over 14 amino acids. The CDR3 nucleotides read TGTGCCAGCAGCTCGAAAAGACAGGGCGTTGTTTACACCTTC. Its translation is CASSSKRQGVVYTF.

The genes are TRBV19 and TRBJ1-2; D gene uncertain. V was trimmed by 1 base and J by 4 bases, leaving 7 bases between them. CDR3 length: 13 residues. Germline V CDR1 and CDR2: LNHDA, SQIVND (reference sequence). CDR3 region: CASSIAGFYGYTF. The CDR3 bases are TGTGCCAGTAGTATAGCAGGATTCTATGGCTACACCTTC.

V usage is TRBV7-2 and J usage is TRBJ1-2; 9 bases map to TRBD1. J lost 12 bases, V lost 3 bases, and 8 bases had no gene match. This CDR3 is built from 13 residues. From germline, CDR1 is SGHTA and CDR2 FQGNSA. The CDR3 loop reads CASSFPGQGNNTF. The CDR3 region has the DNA TGTGCCAGCAGCTTCCCGGGACAGGGAAATAACACCTTC.

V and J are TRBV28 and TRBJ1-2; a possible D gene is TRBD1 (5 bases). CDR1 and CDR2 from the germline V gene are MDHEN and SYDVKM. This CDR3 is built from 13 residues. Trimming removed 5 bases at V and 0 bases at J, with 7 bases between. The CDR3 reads CASSPTANYGYTF. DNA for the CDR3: TGTGCCAGCAGTCCGACAGCTAACTATGGCTACACCTTC.

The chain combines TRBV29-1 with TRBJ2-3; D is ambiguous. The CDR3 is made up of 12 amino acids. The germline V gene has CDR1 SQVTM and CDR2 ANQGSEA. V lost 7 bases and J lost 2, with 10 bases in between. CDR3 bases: TGCAGCGCCCTTGGCGTCACAGATACGCAGTATTTT. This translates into CSALGVTDTQYF.

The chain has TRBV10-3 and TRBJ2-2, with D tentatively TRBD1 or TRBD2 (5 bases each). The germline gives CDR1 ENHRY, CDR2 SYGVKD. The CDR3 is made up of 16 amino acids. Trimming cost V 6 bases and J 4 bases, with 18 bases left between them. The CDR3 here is CAISGTETPGTGELFF. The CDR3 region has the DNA TGTGCCATCAGCGGGACGGAGACTCCGGGCACCGGGGAGCTGTTTTTT.

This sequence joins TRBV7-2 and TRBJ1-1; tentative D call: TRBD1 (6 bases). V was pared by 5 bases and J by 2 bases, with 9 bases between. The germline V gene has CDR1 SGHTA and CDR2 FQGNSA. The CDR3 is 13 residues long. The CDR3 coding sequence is TGTGCCAGCAGCGTCAGGGGAAACACTGAAGCTTTCTTT. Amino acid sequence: CASSVRGNTEAFF. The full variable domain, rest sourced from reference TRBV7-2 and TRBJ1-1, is GAGVSQSPSNKVTEKGKDVELRCDPISGHTALYWYRQSLGQGLEFLIYFQGNSAPDKSGLPSDRFSAERTGGSVSTLTIQRTQQEDSAVYLCASSVRGNTEAFFGQGTRLTVV.

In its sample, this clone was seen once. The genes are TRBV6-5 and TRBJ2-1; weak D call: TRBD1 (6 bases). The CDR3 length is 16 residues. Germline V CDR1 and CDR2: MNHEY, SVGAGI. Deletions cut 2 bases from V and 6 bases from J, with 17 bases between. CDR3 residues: CASSYHGVGAFNEQFF. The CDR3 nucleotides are TGTGCCAGCAGTTACCACGGGGTGGGGGCATTCAATGAGCAGTTCTTC.

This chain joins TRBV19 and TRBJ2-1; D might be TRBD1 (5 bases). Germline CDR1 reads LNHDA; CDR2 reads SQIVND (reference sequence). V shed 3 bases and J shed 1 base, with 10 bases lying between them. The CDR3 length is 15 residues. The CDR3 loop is CASSIDRFSYNEQFF. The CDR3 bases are TGTGCCAGTAGTATTGACAGATTTTCCTACAATGAGCAGTTCTTC.

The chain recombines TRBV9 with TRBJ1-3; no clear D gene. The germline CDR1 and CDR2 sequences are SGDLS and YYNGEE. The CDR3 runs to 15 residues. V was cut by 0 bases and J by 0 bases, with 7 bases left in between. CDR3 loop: CASSVDSLSGNTIYF. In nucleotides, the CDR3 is TGTGCCAGCAGCGTAGACAGCCTCTCTGGAAACACCATATATTTT.

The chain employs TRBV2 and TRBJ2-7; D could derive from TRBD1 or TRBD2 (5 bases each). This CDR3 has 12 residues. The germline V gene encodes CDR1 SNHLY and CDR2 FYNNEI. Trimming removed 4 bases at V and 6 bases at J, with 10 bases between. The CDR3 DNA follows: TGTGCCAGCAGTGTTAGGGGAGCCGAGCAGTACTTC. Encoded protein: CASSVRGAEQYF.

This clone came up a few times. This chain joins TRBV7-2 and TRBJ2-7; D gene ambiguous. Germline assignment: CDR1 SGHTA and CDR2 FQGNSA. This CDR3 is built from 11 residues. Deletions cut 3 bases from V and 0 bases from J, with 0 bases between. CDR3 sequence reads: CASSFSYEQYF. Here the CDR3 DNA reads TGTGCCAGCAGCTTCTCCTACGAGCAGTACTTC.

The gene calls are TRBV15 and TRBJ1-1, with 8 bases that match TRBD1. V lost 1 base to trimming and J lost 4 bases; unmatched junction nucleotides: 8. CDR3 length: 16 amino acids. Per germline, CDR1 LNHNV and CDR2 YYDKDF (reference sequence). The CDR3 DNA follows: TGTGCCACCAGCAGAGCAGGGGGCGCGGTGGGCACTGAAGCTTTCTTT. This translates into CATSRAGGAVGTEAFF.

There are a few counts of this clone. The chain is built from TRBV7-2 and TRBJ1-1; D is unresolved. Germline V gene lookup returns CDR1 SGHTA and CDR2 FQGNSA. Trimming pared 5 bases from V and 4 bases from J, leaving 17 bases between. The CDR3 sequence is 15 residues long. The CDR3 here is CASSPRESQSTEAFF. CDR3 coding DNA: TGTGCCAGCAGCCCCCGGGAGTCCCAGTCCACTGAAGCTTTCTTT.

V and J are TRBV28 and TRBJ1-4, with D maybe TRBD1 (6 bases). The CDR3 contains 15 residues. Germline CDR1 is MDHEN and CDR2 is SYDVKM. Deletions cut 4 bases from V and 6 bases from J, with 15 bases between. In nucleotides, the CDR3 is TGTGCCAGCAGTTCTCCGGGGGGGGCGTATGAAAAACTGTTTTTT. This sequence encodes CASSSPGGAYEKLFF.

CDR3 coding DNA: TGTGCCAGAAGCCCTGGGGCGGGGGGAAGCACAGATACGCAGTATTTT. It is translated as CARSPGAGGSTDTQYF. The chain joins TRBV5-3 to TRBJ2-3; TRBD2 matches at 8 bases. TRBV5-3 is an ORF for which the function is uncertain. J lost 0 bases, V lost 4 bases, and 7 bases had no gene match. CDR3 length: 16 amino acids.

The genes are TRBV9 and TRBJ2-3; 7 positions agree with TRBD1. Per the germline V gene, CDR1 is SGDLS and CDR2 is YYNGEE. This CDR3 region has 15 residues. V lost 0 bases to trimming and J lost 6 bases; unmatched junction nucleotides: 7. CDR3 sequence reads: CASSVEAGGKDTQYF. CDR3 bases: TGTGCCAGCAGCGTAGAGGCAGGGGGTAAGGATACGCAGTATTTT.

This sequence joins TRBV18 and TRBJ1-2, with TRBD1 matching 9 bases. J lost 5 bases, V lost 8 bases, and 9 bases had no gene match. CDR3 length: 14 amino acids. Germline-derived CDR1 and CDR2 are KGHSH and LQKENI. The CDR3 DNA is TGTGCCAGCACAATCGACAGGGGGAATTATGGCTACACCTTC. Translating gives CASTIDRGNYGYTF.

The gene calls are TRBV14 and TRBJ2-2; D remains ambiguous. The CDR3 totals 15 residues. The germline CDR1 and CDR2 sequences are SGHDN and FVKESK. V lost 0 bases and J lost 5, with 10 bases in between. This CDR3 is CASSQDQTITGELFF. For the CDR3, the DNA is TGTGCCAGCAGCCAAGATCAGACAATAACCGGGGAGCTGTTTTTT.

The CDR3 here is CASSLDASREQFF. The CDR3, as DNA: TGTGCCAGCAGCTTAGACGCTAGCCGGGAGCAGTTCTTC. The chain employs TRBV7-2 and TRBJ2-1, with a tentative D call TRBD2 (5 bases). V lost 1 base and J lost 10, with 11 bases in between. This CDR3 spans 13 amino acids. The germline V gene has CDR1 SGHTA and CDR2 FQGNSA.

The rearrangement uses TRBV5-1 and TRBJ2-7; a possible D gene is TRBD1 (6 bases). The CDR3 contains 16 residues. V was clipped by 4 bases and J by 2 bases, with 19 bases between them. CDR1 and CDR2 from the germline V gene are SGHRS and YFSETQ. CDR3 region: CASSDGRQVSAYEQYF. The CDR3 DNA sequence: TGCGCCAGCAGCGACGGTCGACAGGTTAGTGCCTACGAGCAGTACTTC.

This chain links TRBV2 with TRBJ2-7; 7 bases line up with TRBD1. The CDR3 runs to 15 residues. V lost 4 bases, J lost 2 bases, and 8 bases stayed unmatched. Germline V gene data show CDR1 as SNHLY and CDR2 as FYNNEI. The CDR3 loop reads CASSVNWDSAYEQYF. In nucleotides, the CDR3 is TGTGCCAGCAGTGTGAATTGGGACAGTGCCTACGAGCAGTACTTC.

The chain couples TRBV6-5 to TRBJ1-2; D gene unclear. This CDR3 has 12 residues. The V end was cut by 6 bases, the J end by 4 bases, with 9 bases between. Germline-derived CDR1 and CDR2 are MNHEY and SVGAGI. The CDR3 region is CASRNDPYGYTF. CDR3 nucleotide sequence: TGTGCCAGCAGAAACGACCCCTATGGCTACACCTTC.

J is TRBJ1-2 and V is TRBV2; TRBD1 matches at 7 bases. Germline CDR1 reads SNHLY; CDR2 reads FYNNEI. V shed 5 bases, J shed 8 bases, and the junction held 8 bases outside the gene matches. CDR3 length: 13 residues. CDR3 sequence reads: CASSQTGVKGYTF. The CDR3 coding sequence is TGTGCCAGCAGTCAAACAGGGGTGAAGGGCTACACCTTC.

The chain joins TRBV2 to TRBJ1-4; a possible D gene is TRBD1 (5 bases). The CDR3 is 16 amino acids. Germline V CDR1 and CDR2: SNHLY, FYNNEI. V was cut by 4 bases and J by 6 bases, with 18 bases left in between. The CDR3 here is CASSAADLGTDEKLFF. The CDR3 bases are TGTGCCAGCAGTGCCGCCGACCTCGGGACGGATGAAAAACTGTTTTTT.

CDR3 amino acids: CASSGGDRGQAEQFF. The CDR3, as DNA: TGTGCCAGCAGTGGAGGGGACAGGGGGCAGGCTGAGCAGTTCTTC. The chain carries TRBV6-4 and TRBJ2-1; 12 bases line up with TRBD1. Looked up from germline, CDR1 is MRHNA and CDR2 is SNTAGT. The CDR3 is made up of 15 amino acids. The ends lost 4 bases at V and 9 bases at J; junction bases unmatched: 7.

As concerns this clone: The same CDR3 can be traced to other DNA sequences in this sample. This CDR3 is CASSSKGTGANVLTF. CDR3 in DNA: TGCGCCAGCAGCTCTAAGGGGACCGGGGCCAACGTCCTGACTTTC. The chain has TRBV5-1 and TRBJ2-6, with D possibly being TRBD1 or TRBD2 (5 bases each). Deletions cut 3 bases from V and 4 bases from J, with 11 bases between. Germline V gene lookup returns CDR1 SGHRS and CDR2 YFSETQ. This CDR3 has 15 amino acids.

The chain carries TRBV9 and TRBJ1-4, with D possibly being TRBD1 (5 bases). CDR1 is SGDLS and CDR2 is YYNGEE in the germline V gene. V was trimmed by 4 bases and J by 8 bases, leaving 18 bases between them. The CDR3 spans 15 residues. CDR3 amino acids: CASSTPTGGNEKLFF. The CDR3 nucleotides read TGTGCCAGCAGCACTCCCACGGGGGGAAACGAAAAACTGTTTTTT. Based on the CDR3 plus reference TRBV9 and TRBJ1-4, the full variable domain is DSGVTQTPKHLITATGQRVTLRCSPRSGDLSVYWYQQSLDQGLQFLIQYYNGEERAKGNILERFSAQQFPDLHSELNLSSLELGDSALYFCASSTPTGGNEKLFFGSGTQLSVL.

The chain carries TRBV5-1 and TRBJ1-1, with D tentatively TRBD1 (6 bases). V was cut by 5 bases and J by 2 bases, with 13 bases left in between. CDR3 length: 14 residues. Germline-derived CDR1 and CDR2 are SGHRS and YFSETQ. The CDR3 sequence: CASRPGQINTEAFF. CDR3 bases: TGCGCCAGCAGACCCGGACAGATAAACACTGAAGCTTTCTTT.